This is a list of T cell receptor beta chains from one sample in a study of blood T cell repertoires in COVID-19. The repertoire was sequenced with immunoSEQ multiplex PCR; TCRdb's copy has only in-frame clones and lacks some. This repertoire shows a few hundred thousand clones, more than 75% found once; its top ten account for roughly 1.1%. The sequenced material came from peripheral blood. The source of these receptors is a human donor with acute or convalescent COVID-19. The donor label of this sample is uncertain. The CDR3 runs from the conserved cysteine through the conserved F or W. D genes are given only for firm matches. Clone sizes are given selectively: once, few, many, or a class where the clone is expanded.

j_call,d_call,v_call,clone_size,cdr3_aa,cdr3_nt
TRBJ2-7,TRBD2,TRBV27,.,CASSLVSGSSYEQYF,TGTGCCAGCAGTTTGGTTAGCGGGTCTTCCTACGAGCAGTACTTC
TRBJ2-2,.,TRBV19,.,CATSVRTSTGELFF,TGTGCCACTAGCGTGAGAACGTCCACCGGGGAGCTGTTTTTT
TRBJ2-1,TRBD2,TRBV5-1,.,CASSSGTSGGALYNEQFF,TGCGCCAGCAGCTCCGGGACTAGCGGGGGGGCCCTCTACAATGAGCAGTTCTTC
TRBJ2-7,TRBD2,TRBV14,.,CASSLVSGTSSNEQYF,TGTGCCAGCAGCCTTGTATCCGGGACTAGCAGTAACGAGCAGTACTTC
TRBJ2-3,.,TRBV2,.,CASKQVNSGSDTQYF,TGTGCCAGCAAGCAGGTCAACTCAGGTTCAGATACGCAGTATTTT
TRBJ2-1,.,TRBV4-2,.,CASSQEGSGRAEYNEQFF,TGTGCCAGCAGCCAAGAGGGAAGCGGGCGGGCGGAGTACAATGAGCAGTTCTTC
TRBJ1-5,.,TRBV7-5,.,CVRRAGGCNQPQHF,TGTGTCAGAAGGGCAGGTGGGTGCAATCAGCCCCAGCATTTT
TRBJ2-1,.,TRBV21-1,.,CASSKRTSLAGAQPQFF,TGTGCCAGCAGCAAACGTACGAGCCTAGCGGGAGCTCAACCGCAGTTCTTC
TRBJ1-2,.,TRBV6-5,.,CASSDTTGGYTF,TGTGCCAGCAGCGACACAACCGGTGGCTACACCTTC
TRBJ1-2,.,TRBV30,once,CAWSGGFGYTF,TGTGCCTGGAGTGGCGGATTTGGCTACACCTTC
TRBJ2-7,TRBD1,TRBV4-1,once,CASSQPRDRANSYEQYF,TGCGCCAGCAGCCAACCGAGGGACAGGGCGAACTCCTACGAGCAGTACTTC
TRBJ2-1,.,TRBV11-2,.,CATQQGTSYEQFF,TGTGCCACTCAACAGGGTACTTCCTATGAGCAGTTCTTC
TRBJ2-1,TRBD2,TRBV6-5,.,CASSIAGGAGGQFF,TGTGCCAGCAGTATAGCGGGGGGGGCAGGAGGGCAGTTCTTC
TRBJ2-1,.,TRBV3-1/TRBV3-2,.,CASSQGVVAGNEQFF,TGTGCCAGCAGCCAAGGAGTTGTGGCGGGCAATGAGCAGTTCTTC
TRBJ1-5,.,TRBV7-9,.,CASSSGLVNNQPQHF,TGTGCCAGCAGCTCAGGCCTGGTAAACAATCAGCCCCAGCATTTT
TRBJ2-7,TRBD1,TRBV7-2,.,CASSLAGGGYEQYF,TGTGCCAGCAGCTTAGCAGGGGGCGGCTACGAGCAGTACTTC
TRBJ1-1,TRBD1,TRBV27,.,CASRQGAGEAFF,TGTGCCAGCAGACAGGGGGCGGGGGAAGCTTTCTTT
TRBJ1-1,.,TRBV24-1,.,CATSDSRESTEAFF,TGTGCCACCAGTGATTCGAGGGAGAGCACTGAAGCTTTCTTT
TRBJ2-1,TRBD2,TRBV3-1/TRBV3-2,few,CASSRASGTGRYNEQFF,TGTGCCAGCAGCCGGGCTAGCGGGACCGGCCGATACAATGAGCAGTTCTTC
TRBJ2-3,.,TRBV30,.,CAWIGASTDTQYF,TGTGCCTGGATCGGAGCTAGCACAGATACGCAGTATTTT
TRBJ2-1,TRBD1,TRBV7-9,.,CASSRGQGHYNEQFF,TGTGCCAGCAGCAGGGGACAGGGACACTACAATGAGCAGTTCTTC
TRBJ1-1,TRBD1,TRBV12-5,.,CASGFTGGTEAFF,TGTGCTAGTGGTTTCACAGGGGGGACTGAAGCTTTCTTT
TRBJ1-6,.,TRBV7-2,.,CASSLHRTPQDPLHF,TGTGCCAGCAGCCTCCACCGGACACCTCAAGACCCCCTCCACTTT
TRBJ1-1,TRBD1,TRBV5-1,.,CASSFVRGQGTEAFF,TGCGCCAGCAGCTTCGTCAGGGGGCAGGGGACTGAAGCTTTCTTT
TRBJ1-5,.,TRBV6-5,few,CASSRQGYNQPQHF,TGTGCCAGCAGTCGGCAGGGCTACAATCAGCCCCAGCATTTT
TRBJ1-1,.,TRBV18,.,CASSRETAYMNTEAFF,TGTGCCAGCTCACGTGAGACAGCGTATATGAACACTGAAGCTTTCTTT
TRBJ2-1,TRBD2,TRBV5-1,.,CASGLTSGSYNEQFF,TGCGCCAGCGGCCTGACTAGCGGTTCCTACAATGAGCAGTTCTTC
TRBJ1-2,TRBD1,TRBV5-5,.,CASSSGQGPNYGYTF,TGTGCCAGCAGCTCCGGACAGGGCCCTAACTATGGCTACACCTTC
TRBJ1-1,TRBD1,TRBV4-2,.,CASSRTGVDSVAFF,TGTGCCAGCAGCCGGACAGGAGTTGACTCCGTGGCTTTCTTT
TRBJ2-3,.,TRBV3-1/TRBV3-2,.,CASSQGRRGSGRNTQYF,TGTGCCAGCAGCCAAGGAAGGAGGGGCTCGGGTAGAAATACGCAGTATTTT
TRBJ2-3,TRBD2,TRBV5-4,.,CASSSRGAGVIGTDTQYF,TGTGCCAGCAGCTCGAGAGGTGCGGGAGTTATTGGCACAGATACGCAGTATTTT
TRBJ2-7,TRBD1,TRBV7-9,.,CASSENRGMGSYEQYF,TGTGCCAGCAGCGAAAACAGGGGTATGGGCTCCTACGAGCAGTACTTC
TRBJ2-1,TRBD2,TRBV9,.,CASSVVGGRNEQFF,TGTGCCAGCAGCGTAGTGGGCGGGAGGAATGAGCAGTTCTTC
TRBJ1-5,TRBD1,TRBV18,.,CASSRRQGGHQPQHF,TGTGCCAGCTCACGCAGACAGGGGGGACATCAGCCCCAGCATTTT
TRBJ1-1,.,TRBV29-1,.,CSVDALSTEAFF,TGCAGCGTTGACGCCCTATCCACTGAAGCTTTCTTT
TRBJ2-3,.,TRBV3-1/TRBV3-2,.,CASSSDIPGLDTQYF,TGTGCCAGCAGTTCGGACATTCCGGGACTGGATACGCAGTATTTT
TRBJ1-5,TRBD1,TRBV30,few,CAWSGTGGSNQPQHF,TGTGCCTGGAGTGGAACAGGGGGTAGCAATCAGCCCCAGCATTTT
TRBJ1-1,.,TRBV10-1,.,CASSEIRGRNTEAFF,TGCGCCAGCAGTGAAATCAGGGGAAGGAACACTGAAGCTTTCTTT
TRBJ1-5,.,TRBV15,few,CATSQGTSNQPQHF,TGTGCCACCAGCCAAGGGACAAGCAATCAGCCCCAGCATTTT
TRBJ2-5,TRBD1,TRBV24-1,.,CATSDLKQGARETQYF,TGTGCCACCAGTGATTTGAAGCAGGGGGCGCGGGAGACCCAGTACTTC
TRBJ2-2,.,TRBV9,.,CASSVVGHPRELFF,TGTGCCAGCAGCGTAGTCGGTCATCCCCGGGAGCTGTTTTTT
TRBJ1-1,TRBD1,TRBV18,.,CASSPDRASEAFF,TGTGCCAGCTCACCGGACAGGGCCTCTGAAGCTTTCTTT